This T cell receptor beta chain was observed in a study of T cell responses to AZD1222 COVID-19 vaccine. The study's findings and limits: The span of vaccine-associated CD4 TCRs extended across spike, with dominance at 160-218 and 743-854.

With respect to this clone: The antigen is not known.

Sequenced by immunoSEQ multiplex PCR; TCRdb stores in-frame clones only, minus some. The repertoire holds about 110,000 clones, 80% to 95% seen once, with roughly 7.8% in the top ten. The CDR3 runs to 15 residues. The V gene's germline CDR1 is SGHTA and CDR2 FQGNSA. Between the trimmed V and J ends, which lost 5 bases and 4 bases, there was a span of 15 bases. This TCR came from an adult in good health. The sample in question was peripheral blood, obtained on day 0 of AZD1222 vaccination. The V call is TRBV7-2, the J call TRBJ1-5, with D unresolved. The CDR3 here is CASSLLAGPNQPQHF. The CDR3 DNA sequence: TGTGCCAGCAGCCTTCTGGCAGGACCTAATCAGCCCCAGCATTTT.